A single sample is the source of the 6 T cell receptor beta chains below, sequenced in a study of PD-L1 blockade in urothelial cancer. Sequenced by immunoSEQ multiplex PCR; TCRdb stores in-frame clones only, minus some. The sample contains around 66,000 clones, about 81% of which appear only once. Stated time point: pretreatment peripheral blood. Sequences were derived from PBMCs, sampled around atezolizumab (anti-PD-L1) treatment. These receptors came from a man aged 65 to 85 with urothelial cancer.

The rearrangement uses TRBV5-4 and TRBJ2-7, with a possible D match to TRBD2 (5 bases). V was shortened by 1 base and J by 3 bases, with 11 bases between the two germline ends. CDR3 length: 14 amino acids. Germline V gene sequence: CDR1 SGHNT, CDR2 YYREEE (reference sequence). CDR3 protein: CASSLSGNRYEQYF. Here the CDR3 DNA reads TGTGCCAGCAGCTTGTCCGGGAACCGCTACGAGCAGTACTTC.

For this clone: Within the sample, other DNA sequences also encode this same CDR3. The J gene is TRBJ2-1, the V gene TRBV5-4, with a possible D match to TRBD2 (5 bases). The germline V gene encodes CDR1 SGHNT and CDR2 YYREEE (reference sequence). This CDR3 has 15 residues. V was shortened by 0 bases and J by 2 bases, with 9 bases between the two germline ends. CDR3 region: CASSLEAGPYNEQFF. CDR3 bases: TGTGCCAGCAGCTTGGAGGCGGGCCCCTACAATGAGCAGTTCTTC. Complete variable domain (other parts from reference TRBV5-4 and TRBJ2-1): ETGVTQSPTHLIKTRGQQVTLRCSSQSGHNTVSWYQQALGQGPQFIFQYYREEENGRGNFPPRFSGLQFPNYSSELNVNALELDDSALYLCASSLEAGPYNEQFFGPGTRLTVL.

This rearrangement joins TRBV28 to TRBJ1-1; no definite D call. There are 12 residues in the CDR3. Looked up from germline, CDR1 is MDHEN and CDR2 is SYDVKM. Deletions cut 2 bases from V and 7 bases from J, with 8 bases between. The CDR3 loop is CASSLQEGEAFF. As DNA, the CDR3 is TGTGCCAGCAGTTTACAGGAGGGTGAAGCTTTCTTT.

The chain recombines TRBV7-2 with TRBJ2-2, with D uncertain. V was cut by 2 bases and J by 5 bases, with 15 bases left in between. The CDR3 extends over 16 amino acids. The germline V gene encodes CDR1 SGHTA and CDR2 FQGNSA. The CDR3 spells CASSLSQRSRTGELFF. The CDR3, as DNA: TGTGCCAGCAGCTTAAGTCAGCGCTCTCGAACCGGGGAGCTGTTTTTT.

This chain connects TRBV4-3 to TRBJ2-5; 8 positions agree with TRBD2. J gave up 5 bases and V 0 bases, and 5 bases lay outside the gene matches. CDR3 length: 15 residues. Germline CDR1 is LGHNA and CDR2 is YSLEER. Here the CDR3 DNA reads TGCGCCAGCAGCCAAGAAAGCGGGAGTTGGGAGACCCAGTACTTC. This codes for CASSQESGSWETQYF.

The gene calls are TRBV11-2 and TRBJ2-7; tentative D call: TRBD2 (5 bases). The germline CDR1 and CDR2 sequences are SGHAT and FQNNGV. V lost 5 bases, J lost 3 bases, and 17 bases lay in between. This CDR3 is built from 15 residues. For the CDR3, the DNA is TGTGCCAGCAGCAAAACCGAAGGACGGGGCTACGAGCAGTACTTC. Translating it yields CASSKTEGRGYEQYF.